This TCR beta chain was observed in a study of identical twins. Notes on the study in general: Insertions ran lower in abundant cord blood beta clonotypes, though not in memory repertoires.

This CDR3 contains 14 residues. CDR1 and CDR2 (germline): SGHDN, FVKESK. V trimming: 0 bases; J trimming: 8 bases; junction bases outside the gene matches: 3. Template switching created a universal primer site, and the cDNA included unique molecular identifiers. TCRdb re-called the 5' RACE reads through MiXCR, storing one row per CDR3 protein. The repertoire holds around 670,000 distinct CDR3 sequences, around 6.1% seen once, with 1.5% to 2% in the top ten. This clonotype came up a few times. The target antigen is unknown. The rearrangement uses TRBV14 and TRBJ1-4, with 7 bases identical to TRBD1. This clonotype was obtained from a young man in good health. The sample was naive T cells sorted from blood. This CDR3 reads CASSQDPTGEKLFF. DNA for the CDR3: TGTGCCAGCAGCCAAGATCCGACAGGGGAAAAACTGTTTTTT.